The T cell receptor (beta chain) described here comes from a study of T cells in Graves' hyperthyroidism and ophthalmopathy. The study, taken as a whole, reports: Onset of ophthalmopathy came a median approximately 6.5 months after the model predicted it.

This clonotype was picked up a small number of times. The antigen is unknown. Using RNA transcripts as the source, TCR beta CDR3 regions were amplified. The HTBI primer set served for first-round RT-PCR of the TCR CDR3. Each CDR3 protein is one row after TCRdb ran MiXCR on the multiplex PCR reads. The table has about 560,000 distinct CDR3 sequences, 16% seen once. Trimming cost V 4 bases and J 7 bases; bases outside gene matches: 8. Germline V gene lookup returns CDR1 SGHRS and CDR2 YFSETQ. The CDR3 sequence is 15 residues long. The TCR was taken from a woman under 30 with Graves' hyperthyroidism. This chain connects TRBV5-1 to TRBJ1-6; TRBD1 agrees at 7 bases. Sequenced: blood. CDR3 sequence reads: CASSVRQGYNSPLHF. The DNA for the CDR3 is TGCGCCAGCAGCGTTAGACAGGGATACAATTCACCCCTCCACTTT. Together with reference TRBV5-1 and TRBJ1-6, the CDR3 gives the full variable domain: KAGVTQTPRYLIKTRGQQVTLSCSPISGHRSVSWYQQTPGQGLQFLFEYFSETQRNKGNFPGRFSGRQFSNSRSEMNVSTLELGDSALYLCASSVRQGYNSPLHFGNGTRLTVT.